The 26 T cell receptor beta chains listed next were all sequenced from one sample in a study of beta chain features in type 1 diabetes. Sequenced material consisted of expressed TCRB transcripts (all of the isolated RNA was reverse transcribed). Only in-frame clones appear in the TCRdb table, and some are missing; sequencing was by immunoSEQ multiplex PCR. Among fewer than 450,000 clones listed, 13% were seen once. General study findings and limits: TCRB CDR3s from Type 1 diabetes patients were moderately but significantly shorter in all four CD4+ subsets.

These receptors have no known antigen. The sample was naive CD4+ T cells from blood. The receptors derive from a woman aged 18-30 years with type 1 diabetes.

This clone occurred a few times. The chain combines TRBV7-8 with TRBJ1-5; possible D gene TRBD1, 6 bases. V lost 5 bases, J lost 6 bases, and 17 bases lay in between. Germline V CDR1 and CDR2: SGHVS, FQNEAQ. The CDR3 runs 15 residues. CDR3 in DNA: TGTGCCAGCAGCCCGGGCGGGGGCTTCGGTCAGCCCCAGCATTTT. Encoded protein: CASSPGGGFGQPQHF.

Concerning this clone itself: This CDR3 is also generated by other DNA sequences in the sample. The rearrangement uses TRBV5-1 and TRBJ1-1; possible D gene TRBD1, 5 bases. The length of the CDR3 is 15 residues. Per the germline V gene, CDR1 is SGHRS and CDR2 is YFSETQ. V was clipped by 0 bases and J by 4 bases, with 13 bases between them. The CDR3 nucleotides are TGCGCCAGCAGCTTGGGGGGCGGGGGTAGCACTGAAGCTTTCTTT. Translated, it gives CASSLGGGGSTEAFF.

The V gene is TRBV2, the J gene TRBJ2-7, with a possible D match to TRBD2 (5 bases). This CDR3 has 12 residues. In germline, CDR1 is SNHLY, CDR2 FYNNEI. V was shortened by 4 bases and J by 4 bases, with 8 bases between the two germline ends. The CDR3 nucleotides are TGTGCCAGCAGTGCAACGGGGTACGAGCAGTACGTC. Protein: CASSATGYEQYV.

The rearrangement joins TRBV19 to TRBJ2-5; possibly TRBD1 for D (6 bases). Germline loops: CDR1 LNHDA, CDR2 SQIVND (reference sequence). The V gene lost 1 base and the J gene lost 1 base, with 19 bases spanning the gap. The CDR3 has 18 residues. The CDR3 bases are TGTGCCAGTAGTATAGTGTACAGGGAGCCCTGGGCCCAAGAGACCCAGTACTTC. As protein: CASSIVYREPWAQETQYF.

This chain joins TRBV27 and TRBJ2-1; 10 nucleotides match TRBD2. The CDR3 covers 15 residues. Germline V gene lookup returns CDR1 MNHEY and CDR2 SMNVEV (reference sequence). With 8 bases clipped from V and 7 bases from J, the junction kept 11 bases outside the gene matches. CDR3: CASPILAGRGNEQFF. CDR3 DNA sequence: TGTGCCAGCCCTATACTAGCGGGGCGGGGGAATGAGCAGTTCTTC.

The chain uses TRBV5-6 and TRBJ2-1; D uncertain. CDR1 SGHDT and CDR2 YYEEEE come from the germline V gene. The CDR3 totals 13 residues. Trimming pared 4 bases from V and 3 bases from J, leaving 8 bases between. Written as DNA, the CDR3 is TGTGCCAGCAGCCCTGTCGGCTACAATGAGCAGTTCTTC. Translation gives CASSPVGYNEQFF.

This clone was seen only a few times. The DNA of the CDR3 is TGTGCCAGCAGTGAGCAGGGAGGGTCTGAAGCTTTCTTT. As protein: CASSEQGGSEAFF. The chain uses TRBV6-1 and TRBJ1-1, with D possibly matching TRBD1 (5 bases). V was pared by 3 bases and J by 6 bases, with 11 bases between. Germline CDR1 is MNHNS and CDR2 is SASEGT. The CDR3 is 13 residues long.

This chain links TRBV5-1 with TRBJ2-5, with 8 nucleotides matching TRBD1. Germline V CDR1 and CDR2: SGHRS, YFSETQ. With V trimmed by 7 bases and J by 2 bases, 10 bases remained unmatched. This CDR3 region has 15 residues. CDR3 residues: CASERNGQGQETQYF. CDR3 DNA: TGCGCCAGCGAAAGAAATGGACAGGGACAAGAGACCCAGTACTTC.

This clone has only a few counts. CDR3 loop: CASSPIAGDRNEQFF. In DNA, the CDR3 is TGTGCCAGCAGTCCAATAGCGGGAGATAGAAATGAGCAGTTCTTC. The chain couples TRBV28 to TRBJ2-1, with 9 bases fitting TRBD2. Germline values: CDR1 MDHEN, CDR2 SYDVKM. The CDR3 totals 15 residues. J gave up 7 bases and V 5 bases, and 9 bases lay outside the gene matches.

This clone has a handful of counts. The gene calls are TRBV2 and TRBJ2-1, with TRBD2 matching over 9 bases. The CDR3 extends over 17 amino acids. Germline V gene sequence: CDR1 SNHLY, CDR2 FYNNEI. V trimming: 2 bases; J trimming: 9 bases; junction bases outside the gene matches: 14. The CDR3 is CASSERVGGRARGEQFF. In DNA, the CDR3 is TGTGCCAGCAGTGAACGAGTCGGCGGGAGGGCCCGTGGTGAGCAGTTCTTC.

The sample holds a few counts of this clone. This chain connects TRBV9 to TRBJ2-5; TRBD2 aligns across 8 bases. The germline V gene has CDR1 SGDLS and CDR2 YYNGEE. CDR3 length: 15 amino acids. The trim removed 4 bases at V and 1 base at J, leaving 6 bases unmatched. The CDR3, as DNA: TGTGCCAGCAGCTTGCGGGGGGACACCCAAGAGACCCAGTACTTC. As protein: CASSLRGDTQETQYF. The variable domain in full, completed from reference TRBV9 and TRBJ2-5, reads DSGVTQTPKHLITATGQRVTLRCSPRSGDLSVYWYQQSLDQGLQFLIQYYNGEERAKGNILERFSAQQFPDLHSELNLSSLELGDSALYFCASSLRGDTQETQYFGPGTRLLVL.

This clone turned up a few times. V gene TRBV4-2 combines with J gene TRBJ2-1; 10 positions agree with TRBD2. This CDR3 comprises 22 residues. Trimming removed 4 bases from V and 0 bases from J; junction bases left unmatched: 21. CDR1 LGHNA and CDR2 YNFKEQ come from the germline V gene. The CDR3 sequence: CASSLLRGSTSGTTSSYNEQFF. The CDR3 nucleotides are TGTGCCAGCAGCCTCCTTAGGGGGTCAACTAGCGGGACTACTAGCTCCTACAATGAGCAGTTCTTC.

The CDR3 reads CASSLEPTRGSYEQYV. The DNA of the CDR3 is TGCGCCAGCAGCTTGGAACCAACGAGGGGGTCCTACGAGCAGTACGTC. The gene calls are TRBV5-1 and TRBJ2-7; TRBD1 is a possible D gene (6 bases). With 0 bases removed from V and 1 base from J, the gap between germline ends came to 14 bases. CDR1 SGHRS and CDR2 YFSETQ come from the germline V gene. The CDR3 consists of 16 residues.

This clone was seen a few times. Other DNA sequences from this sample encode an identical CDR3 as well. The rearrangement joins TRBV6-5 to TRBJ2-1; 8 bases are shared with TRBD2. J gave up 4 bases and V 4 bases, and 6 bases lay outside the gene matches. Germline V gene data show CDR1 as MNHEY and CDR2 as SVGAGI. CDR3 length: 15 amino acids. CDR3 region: CASSSGTSGYNEQFF. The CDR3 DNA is TGTGCCAGCAGTTCCGGGACTAGTGGATACAATGAGCAGTTCTTC.

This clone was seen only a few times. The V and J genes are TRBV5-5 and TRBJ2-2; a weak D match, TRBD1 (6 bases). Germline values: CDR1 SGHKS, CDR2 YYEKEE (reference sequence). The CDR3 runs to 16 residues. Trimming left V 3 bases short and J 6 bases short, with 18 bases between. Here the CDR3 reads CASSSSSRGISGELFF. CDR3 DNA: TGTGCCAGCAGCTCCAGCAGCAGGGGTATTTCCGGGGAGCTGTTTTTT.

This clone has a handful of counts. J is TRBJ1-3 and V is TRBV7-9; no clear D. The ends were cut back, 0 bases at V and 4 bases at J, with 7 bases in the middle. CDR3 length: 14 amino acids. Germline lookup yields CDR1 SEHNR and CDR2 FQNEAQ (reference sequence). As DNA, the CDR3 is TGTGCCAGCAGCTTAGCGGCTGTGGGAAACACCATATATTTT. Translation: CASSLAAVGNTIYF. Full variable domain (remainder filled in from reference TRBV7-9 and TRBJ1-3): DTGVSQNPRHKITKRGQNVTFRCDPISEHNRLYWYRQTLGQGPEFLTYFQNEAQLEKSRLLSDRFSAERPKGSFSTLEIQRTEQGDSAMYLCASSLAAVGNTIYFGEGSWLTVV.

CDR3: CASSLELGYSPLHF. Here the CDR3 DNA reads TGTGCCAGCAGCTTAGAGCTCGGTTATTCACCCCTCCACTTT. The gene calls are TRBV7-2 and TRBJ1-6, with D unresolved. Germline assignment: CDR1 SGHTA and CDR2 FQGNSA. This CDR3 region has 14 residues. Trimming stripped 1 base from V and 8 bases from J, with 9 bases between. Filled out from reference TRBV7-2 and TRBJ1-6, the complete variable domain reads GAGVSQSPSNKVTEKGKDVELRCDPISGHTALYWYRQSLGQGLEFLIYFQGNSAPDKSGLPSDRFSAERTGGSVSTLTIQRTQQEDSAVYLCASSLELGYSPLHFGNGTRLTVT.

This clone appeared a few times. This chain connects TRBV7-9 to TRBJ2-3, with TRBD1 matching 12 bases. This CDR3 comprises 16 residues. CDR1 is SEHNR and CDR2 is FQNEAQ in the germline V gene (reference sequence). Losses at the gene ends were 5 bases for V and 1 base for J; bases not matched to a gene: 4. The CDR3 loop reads CASSPGQGAGTDTQYF. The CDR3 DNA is TGTGCCAGCAGCCCGGGACAGGGGGCCGGCACAGATACGCAGTATTTT.

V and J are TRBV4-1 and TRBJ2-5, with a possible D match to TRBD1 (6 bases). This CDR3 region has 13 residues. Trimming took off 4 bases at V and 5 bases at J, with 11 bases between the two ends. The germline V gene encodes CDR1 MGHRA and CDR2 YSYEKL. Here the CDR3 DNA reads TGCGCCAGCAGCCCAGGGGTCTTGGAGACCCAGTACTTC. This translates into CASSPGVLETQYF.

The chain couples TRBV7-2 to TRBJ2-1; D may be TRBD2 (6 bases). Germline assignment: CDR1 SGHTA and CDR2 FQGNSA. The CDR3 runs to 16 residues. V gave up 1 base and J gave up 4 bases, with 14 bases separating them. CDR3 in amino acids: CASSLGGGGGYNEQFF. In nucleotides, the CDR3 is TGTGCCAGCAGCTTAGGTGGCGGTGGGGGGTACAATGAGCAGTTCTTC.

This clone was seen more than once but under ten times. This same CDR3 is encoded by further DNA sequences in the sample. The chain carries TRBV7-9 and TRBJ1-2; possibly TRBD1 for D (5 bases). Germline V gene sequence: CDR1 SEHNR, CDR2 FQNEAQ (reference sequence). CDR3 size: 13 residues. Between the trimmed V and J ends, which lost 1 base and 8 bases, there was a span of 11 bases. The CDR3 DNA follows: TGTGCCAGCAGCTTAGTGGGAGGGGTCGGCTACACCTTC. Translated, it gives CASSLVGGVGYTF.

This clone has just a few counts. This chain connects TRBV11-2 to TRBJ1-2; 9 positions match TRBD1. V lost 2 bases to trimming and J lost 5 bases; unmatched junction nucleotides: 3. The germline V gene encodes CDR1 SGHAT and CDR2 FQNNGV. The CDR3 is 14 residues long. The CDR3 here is CASSLSGQGYGYTF. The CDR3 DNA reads TGTGCCAGCAGCTTATCTGGACAGGGGTATGGCTACACCTTC.

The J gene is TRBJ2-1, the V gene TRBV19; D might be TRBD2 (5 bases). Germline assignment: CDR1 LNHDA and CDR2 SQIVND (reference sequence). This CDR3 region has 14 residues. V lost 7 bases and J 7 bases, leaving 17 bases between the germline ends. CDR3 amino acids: CASTTGSLGNEQFF. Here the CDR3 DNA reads TGTGCCAGTACCACGGGGAGTCTGGGGAATGAGCAGTTCTTC. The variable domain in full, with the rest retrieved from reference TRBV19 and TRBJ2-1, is DGGITQSPKYLFRKEGQNVTLSCEQNLNHDAMYWYRQDPGQGLRLIYYSQIVNDFQKGDIAEGYSVSREKKESFPLTVTSAQKNPTAFYLCASTTGSLGNEQFFGPGTRLTVL.

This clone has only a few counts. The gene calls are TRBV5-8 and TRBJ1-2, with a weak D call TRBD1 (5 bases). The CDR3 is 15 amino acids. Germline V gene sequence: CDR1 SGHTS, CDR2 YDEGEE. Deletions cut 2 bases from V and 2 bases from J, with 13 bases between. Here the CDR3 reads CASSFTGGANYGYTF. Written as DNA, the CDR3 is TGTGCCAGCAGCTTCACAGGAGGGGCCAACTATGGCTACACCTTC.

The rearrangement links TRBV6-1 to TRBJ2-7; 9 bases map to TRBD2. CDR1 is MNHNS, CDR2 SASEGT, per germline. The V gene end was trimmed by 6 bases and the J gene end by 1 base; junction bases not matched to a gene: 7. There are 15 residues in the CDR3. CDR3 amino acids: CASSVTSGPSYEQYF. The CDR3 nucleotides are TGTGCCAGCAGCGTTACTAGCGGGCCATCCTACGAGCAGTACTTC.

The CDR3 sequence is CASSQDPQGAEAFF. The CDR3 DNA reads as TGTGCCAGCAGCCAAGATCCCCAGGGGGCTGAAGCTTTCTTT. The chain is built from TRBV4-2 and TRBJ1-1; TRBD1 matches 7 bases. CDR3 length equals 14 residues. The germline V gene encodes CDR1 LGHNA and CDR2 YNFKEQ. J lost 6 bases, V lost 0 bases, and 4 bases had no gene match.